The 4 T cell receptor beta chains reported below all come from one sample, sequenced in a study of OX40 agonist ivuxolimab in advanced cancers. This table comes from immunoSEQ multiplex PCR, and its TCRdb copy is limited to in-frame clones, with some not included. The sample has tens of thousands of clones, about 86% seen once. Sequenced here: CD4+ or CD8+ T cells sorted from blood, sampled in a trial of the OX40 agonist ivuxolimab. These receptors were collected from an adult with an advanced solid tumor such as melanoma, head and neck, liver or kidney cancer.

The chain carries TRBV6-1 and TRBJ2-6; TRBD2 might be the D (5 bases). CDR3 size: 15 residues. Trimming cost V 1 base and J 4 bases, with 8 bases left between them. CDR1 and CDR2 from the germline V gene are MNHNS and SASEGT. The CDR3 bases are TGTGCCAGCAGTGAAGGGGGAGCGGGGGCCAACGTCCTGACTTTC. Protein sequence: CASSEGGAGANVLTF.

DNA of the CDR3: TGTGCCTGGAGTGTTGGGGTGAGCGGCACAGATACGCAGTATTTT. Translating it yields CAWSVGVSGTDTQYF. The rearrangement links TRBV30 to TRBJ2-3; D is undetermined. Germline assignment: CDR1 GTSNPN and CDR2 SVGIG (reference sequence). V was clipped by 0 bases and J by 1 base, with 11 bases between them. This CDR3 is 15 amino acids long.

This chain joins TRBV30 and TRBJ1-2; 8 bases agree with TRBD1. Germline V gene data show CDR1 as GTSNPN and CDR2 as SVGIG (reference sequence). Unmatched junction bases numbered 2, after V lost 4 bases and J lost 7 bases. CDR3 length: 11 amino acids. CDR3 DNA: TGTGCCTGGAACCAGGGGGCTGGCTACACCTTC. Translating gives CAWNQGAGYTF. The whole variable domain, filled in from reference TRBV30 and TRBJ1-2, reads SQTIHQWPATLVQPVGSPLSLECTVEGTSNPNLYWYRQAAGRGLQLLFYSVGIGQISSEVPQNLSASRPQDRQFILSSKKLLLSDSGFYLCAWNQGAGYTFGSGTRLTVV.

The chain couples TRBV5-4 to TRBJ2-3; 7 nucleotides line up with TRBD2. This CDR3 spans 14 amino acids. V lost 0 bases to trimming and J lost 5 bases; unmatched junction nucleotides: 3. Germline lookup yields CDR1 SGHNT and CDR2 YYREEE (reference sequence). CDR3 sequence: CASSLGGRGDTQYF. The CDR3 region has the DNA TGTGCCAGCAGCTTGGGCGGGAGAGGAGATACGCAGTATTTT.